This TCR beta chain was sequenced during a study of cytomegalovirus exposure and HLA in healthy donors. The CDR3 contains 13 residues. V was trimmed by 2 bases and J by 4 bases, leaving 6 bases between them. Per germline, CDR1 SGHAT and CDR2 FQNNGV. The study ran its PCR with 60 Vbeta and 13 Jbeta primers. TCRdb's copy holds only in-frame clones and misses some; the assay was immunoSEQ multiplex PCR. The data hold approximately 50,000 clones, with roughly four fifths observed a single time. This receptor was obtained from a boy between 10 and 17 years old in good health and CMV-seropositive. The rearrangement joins TRBV11-2 to TRBJ1-5; no reliable D call. Material for sequencing was PBMCs. CDR3 loop: CASSLKSNQPQHF. CDR3 in DNA: TGTGCCAGCAGCTTAAAGAGTAATCAGCCCCAGCATTTT. Combining the CDR3 with reference TRBV11-2 and TRBJ1-5 gives the whole variable domain EAGVAQSPRYKIIEKRQSVAFWCNPISGHATLYWYQQILGQGPKLLIQFQNNGVVDDSQLPKDRFSAERLKGVDSTLKIQPAKLEDSAVYLCASSLKSNQPQHFGDGTRLSIL.